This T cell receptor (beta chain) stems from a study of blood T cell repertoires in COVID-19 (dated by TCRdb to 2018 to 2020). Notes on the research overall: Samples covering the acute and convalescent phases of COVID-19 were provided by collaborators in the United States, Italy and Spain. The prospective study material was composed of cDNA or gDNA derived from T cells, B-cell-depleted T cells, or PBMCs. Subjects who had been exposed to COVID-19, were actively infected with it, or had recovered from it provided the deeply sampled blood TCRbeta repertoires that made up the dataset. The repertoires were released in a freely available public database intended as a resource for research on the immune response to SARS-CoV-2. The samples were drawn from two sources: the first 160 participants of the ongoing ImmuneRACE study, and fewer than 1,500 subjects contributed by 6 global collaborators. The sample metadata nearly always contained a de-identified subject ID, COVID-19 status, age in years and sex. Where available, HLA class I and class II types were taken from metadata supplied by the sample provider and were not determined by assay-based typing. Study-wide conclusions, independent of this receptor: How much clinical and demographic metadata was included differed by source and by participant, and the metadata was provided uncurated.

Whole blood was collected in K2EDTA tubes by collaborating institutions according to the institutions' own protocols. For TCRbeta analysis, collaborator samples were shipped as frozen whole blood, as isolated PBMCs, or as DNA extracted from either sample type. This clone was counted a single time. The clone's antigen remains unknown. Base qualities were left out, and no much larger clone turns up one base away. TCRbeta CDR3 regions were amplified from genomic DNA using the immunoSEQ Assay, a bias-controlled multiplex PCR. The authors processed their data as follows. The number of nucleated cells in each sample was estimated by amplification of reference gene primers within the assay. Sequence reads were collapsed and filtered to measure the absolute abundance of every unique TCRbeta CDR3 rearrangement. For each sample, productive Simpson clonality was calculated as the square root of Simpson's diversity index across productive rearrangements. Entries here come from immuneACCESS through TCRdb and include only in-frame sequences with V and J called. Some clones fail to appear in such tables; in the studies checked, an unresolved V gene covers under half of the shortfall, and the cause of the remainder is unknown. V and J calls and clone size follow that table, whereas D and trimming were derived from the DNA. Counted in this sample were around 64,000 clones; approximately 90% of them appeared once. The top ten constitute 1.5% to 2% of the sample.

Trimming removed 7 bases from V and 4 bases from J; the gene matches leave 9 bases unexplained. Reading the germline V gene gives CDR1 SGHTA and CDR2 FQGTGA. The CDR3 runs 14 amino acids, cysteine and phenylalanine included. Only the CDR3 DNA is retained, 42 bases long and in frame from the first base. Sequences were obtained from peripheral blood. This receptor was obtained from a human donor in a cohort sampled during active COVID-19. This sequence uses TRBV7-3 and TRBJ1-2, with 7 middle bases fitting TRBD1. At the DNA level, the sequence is TGTGCCAGCAAAGATCCCGGGACAGCCTATGGCTACACCTTC. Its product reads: CASKDPGTAYGYTF.